This T cell receptor beta chain came from a study of T cells in Graves' hyperthyroidism and ophthalmopathy. There are many counts of this clonotype. The CDR3 contains 13 residues. V was pared by 3 bases and J by 4 bases, with 9 bases between. Per the germline V gene, CDR1 is SEHNR and CDR2 is FQNEAQ (reference sequence). Amplification targeted TCR beta CDR3 regions from RNA transcripts. HTBI primers were employed in a first-round RT-PCR of the TCR CDR3. TCRdb called the multiplex PCR reads again in MiXCR, with one record for every CDR3 protein. The table lists 470,000 or so distinct CDR3 sequences, around 20% of them singletons, with about 25% in the top ten.

The chain carries TRBV7-9 and TRBJ1-2; TRBD1 might be the D (6 bases). Sequences were obtained from blood. The origin of this receptor is a man aged 18 to 30 with Graves' hyperthyroidism. The CDR3 nucleotides read TGTGCCAGCAGCTTCGGGGGGGCCTATGGCTACACCTTC. This encodes CASSFGGAYGYTF.